Below, 9 T cell receptor beta chains from the same sample are listed, as sequenced in a study of shared clonotypes between healthy human individuals. TCRdb keeps only in-frame clones here, not all; method: immunoSEQ multiplex PCR. The data show about 2.3 million clones, approximately 93% seen once. The sequencing sample was made of naive CD4+ T cells from PBMCs. Subset reported: CD45RA+ positively selected. The receptors stem from a man aged 18 to 30 in good health. Some clones in this sample may be carry-over from other donors' samples.

This sequence joins TRBV29-1 and TRBJ2-5; 8 nucleotides match TRBD2. The CDR3 loop spans 15 amino acids. The V gene's germline CDR1 is SQVTM and CDR2 ANQGSEA. The J segment lost 1 base and the V segment lost 4 bases, leaving 8 bases of the junction unmatched. The CDR3 DNA follows: TGCAGCGTTGTGGGGGCGGGGGGTCCCCAAGAGACCCAGTACTTC. This encodes CSVVGAGGPQETQYF.

DNA for the CDR3: TGCGCCAGCAGCCAACAAGCTAGCGGAAGCACAGATACGCAGTATTTT. Its protein product is CASSQQASGSTDTQYF. The chain is built from TRBV4-3 and TRBJ2-3; 7 positions agree with TRBD2. Trimming removed 2 bases from V and 0 bases from J; junction bases left unmatched: 5. The CDR3 is 16 residues long. Germline V gives CDR1 LGHNA, CDR2 YSLEER.

The chain recombines TRBV29-1 with TRBJ2-7, with D possibly TRBD2 on 6 matching bases. The length of the CDR3 is 13 residues. Germline values: CDR1 SQVTM, CDR2 ANQGSEA. Trimming removed 4 bases from V and 3 bases from J, with 13 bases in between. The CDR3 region is CSVGRGTIYEQYF. DNA for the CDR3: TGCAGCGTTGGGAGGGGCACCATCTACGAGCAGTACTTC.

Note on this clone: This sample also contains other DNA sequences that code for the same CDR3. The V call is TRBV11-3, the J call TRBJ2-7; 7 positions agree with TRBD2. Per the germline V gene, CDR1 is SGHNT and CDR2 is YENEEA. The junction had 2 bases not matched to a gene; V was cut back by 3 bases and J by 0 bases. The CDR3 is made up of 14 amino acids. CDR3 sequence (DNA): TGTGCCAGCAGCTTTCGCGGGAGCTCCTACGAGCAGTACTTC. Translated: CASSFRGSSYEQYF.

The chain couples TRBV11-2 to TRBJ2-7; 8 nucleotides align to TRBD2. The germline CDR1 and CDR2 sequences are SGHAT and FQNNGV. The CDR3 has 14 amino acids. The J segment lost 2 bases and the V segment lost 5 bases, leaving 5 bases of the junction unmatched. The CDR3 DNA follows: TGTGCCAGCAGCCCACGGGGGGGCCCCTACGAGCAGTACTTC. This encodes CASSPRGGPYEQYF.

The chain carries TRBV5-1 and TRBJ1-1; the D gene is possibly TRBD1 (5 bases). The V end lost 2 bases, the J end lost 3 bases, and 8 bases lay between the germline ends. Germline V gene sequence: CDR1 SGHRS, CDR2 YFSETQ. The CDR3 runs to 13 residues. This CDR3 reads CASSFGADTEAFF. The CDR3 region has the DNA TGCGCCAGCAGCTTTGGGGCGGACACTGAAGCTTTCTTT.

The rearrangement joins TRBV5-1 to TRBJ1-2; possibly TRBD1 for D (5 bases). Trimming removed 0 bases from V and 8 bases from J, with 17 bases in between. The germline V gene encodes CDR1 SGHRS and CDR2 YFSETQ. This CDR3 is 15 amino acids long. In DNA form, the CDR3 reads TGCGCCAGCAGCTTGGACGGGGCATGGCTTCGGGGCTACACCTTC. It encodes CASSLDGAWLRGYTF. Based on the CDR3 plus reference TRBV5-1 and TRBJ1-2, the full variable domain is KAGVTQTPRYLIKTRGQQVTLSCSPISGHRSVSWYQQTPGQGLQFLFEYFSETQRNKGNFPGRFSGRQFSNSRSEMNVSTLELGDSALYLCASSLDGAWLRGYTFGSGTRLTVV.

The V and J genes are TRBV4-1 and TRBJ2-1, with 9 bases fitting TRBD2. The junction had 17 bases not matched to a gene; V was cut back by 4 bases and J by 4 bases. The CDR3 is made up of 19 amino acids. Germline values: CDR1 MGHRA, CDR2 YSYEKL. CDR3 sequence reads: CASSLGTTRGRGFYNEQFF. CDR3 coding DNA: TGCGCCAGCAGCCTCGGGACCACCCGCGGGAGGGGGTTTTACAATGAGCAGTTCTTC.

V is TRBV27 and J is TRBJ2-2, with 11 bases matching TRBD2. Germline V gives CDR1 MNHEY, CDR2 SMNVEV (reference sequence). The CDR3 extends over 13 amino acids. V lost 8 bases and J lost 5; bases outside the gene matches: 1. The CDR3 here is CASGTSGTGELFF. The DNA for the CDR3 is TGTGCCAGCGGGACTAGCGGTACCGGGGAGCTGTTTTTT.